The T cell receptor beta chain described here comes from a study of human T cells and chemical hapten exposure. Germline V gene lookup returns CDR1 SQVTM and CDR2 ANQGSEA. This CDR3 spans 16 amino acids. V was pared by 5 bases and J by 8 bases, with 13 bases of the junction left unmatched. TCRdb re-analysed the RACE reads in MiXCR, keeping a single row per CDR3 protein. The table has 340,000 or so distinct CDR3 sequences, roughly 6.9% seen once; the top ten hold 8% to 9%. This clonotype was seen repeatedly, ten times or more. Indicated time point: patch test 1, 2 weeks after DPC sensitization. Treatment noted: therapeutic diphenylcyclopropenone sensitization with weekly scalp DPC.

The receptor's source is a young woman with alopecia areata. Some clones in this sample may be carry-over from other donors' samples. The chain joins TRBV29-1 to TRBJ2-1, with 12 bases identical to TRBD1. The sample was whole blood, taken in connection with sensitization to the hapten diphenylcyclopropenone (DPC). The DNA for the CDR3 is TGCAGCGTTTCCGCTCTGGGGGACAGGGGGCTGGATGAGCAGTTCTTC. Its protein product is CSVSALGDRGLDEQFF.